The 16 T cell receptor beta chains given below trace back to one sample, sequenced in a study of blood T cell repertoires in COVID-19. Profiled with immunoSEQ multiplex PCR; TCRdb holds only in-frame clones, not every one. The sample holds 150,000 to 200,000 clones; about nine tenths are singletons and the top ten take 1.5% to 2%. The sequencing input was peripheral blood. The receptors derive from a man aged 18 to 35 who had recovered from COVID-19.

This rearrangement joins TRBV11-2 to TRBJ1-1, with D uncertain. The germline V gene encodes CDR1 SGHAT and CDR2 FQNNGV. This CDR3 spans 13 amino acids. The V end lost 5 bases, the J end lost 2 bases, and 9 bases lay between the germline ends. CDR3 residues: CASSLGGNTEAFF. The CDR3 region has the DNA TGTGCCAGCAGCCTGGGAGGCAACACTGAAGCTTTCTTT.

The chain links TRBV11-2 to TRBJ1-1, with D unresolved. Germline-derived CDR1 and CDR2 are SGHAT and FQNNGV. This CDR3 spans 13 amino acids. Trimming took off 3 bases at V and 1 base at J, with 6 bases between the two ends. The CDR3 bases are TGTGCCAGCAGCTTTGTAGCGAACACTGAAGCTTTCTTT. Amino acids: CASSFVANTEAFF.

The chain employs TRBV4-1 and TRBJ2-3; D remains ambiguous. Trimming took off 6 bases at V and 0 bases at J, with 10 bases between the two ends. Germline CDR1 is MGHRA and CDR2 is YSYEKL. This CDR3 has 14 residues. CDR3 residues: CASRATTSTDTQYF. The DNA of the CDR3 is TGCGCCAGCAGAGCTACCACTAGCACAGATACGCAGTATTTT.

This chain connects TRBV13 to TRBJ2-5; D is uncertain. The V and J ends lost 3 bases and 5 bases respectively, with 10 bases between them. The CDR3 totals 13 residues. Germline values: CDR1 PRHDT, CDR2 FYEKMQ (reference sequence). The CDR3, as DNA: TGTGCCAGCAGCTTGTACCTCGGGGAGACCCAGTACTTC. Translating it yields CASSLYLGETQYF.

The J gene is TRBJ1-2, the V gene TRBV20-1; tentatively, D is TRBD1 (6 bases). Trimming took off 3 bases at V and 0 bases at J, with 11 bases between the two ends. The germline V gene encodes CDR1 DFQATT and CDR2 SNEGSKA (reference sequence). The CDR3 runs 14 residues. CDR3 DNA: TGCAGTGCTAGTCCACAGGGTTCTAACTATGGCTACACCTTC. This codes for CSASPQGSNYGYTF.

The CDR3 sequence is CASSFRREHHEQFF. CDR3 bases: TGTGCCAGCAGCTTTAGGCGGGAGCACCATGAGCAGTTCTTC. The chain employs TRBV7-9 and TRBJ2-1, with TRBD2 identical over 7 bases. V trimming: 3 bases; J trimming: 8 bases; junction bases outside the gene matches: 7. The CDR3 has 14 amino acids. CDR1 and CDR2 from the germline V gene are SEHNR and FQNEAQ (reference sequence). Together with reference TRBV7-9 and TRBJ2-1, the CDR3 gives the full variable domain: DTGVSQNPRHKITKRGQNVTFRCDPISEHNRLYWYRQTLGQGPEFLTYFQNEAQLEKSRLLSDRFSAERPKGSFSTLEIQRTEQGDSAMYLCASSFRREHHEQFFGPGTRLTVL.

The rearrangement links TRBV6-5 to TRBJ2-7, with 10 bases fitting TRBD1. CDR1 is MNHEY, CDR2 SVGAGI, per germline. V dropped 6 bases and J dropped 9; count of bases not matched to a gene: 11. The CDR3 covers 14 residues. In DNA form, the CDR3 reads TGTGCCAGCAGGACCGGGACAGGGGCCATGGGGCAGTACTTC. Protein: CASRTGTGAMGQYF.

The chain joins TRBV2 to TRBJ2-7; TRBD2 matches at 10 bases. Germline assignment: CDR1 SNHLY and CDR2 FYNNEI. The CDR3 is 15 amino acids. After removal of 7 bases from V and 2 bases from J, the junction contained 8 bases not matched to a gene. CDR3 coding DNA: TGTGCCAGCAACCCACTAGCGGGAAAGGCCTACGAGCAGTACTTC. Translated: CASNPLAGKAYEQYF.

The V and J genes are TRBV6-2 or TRBV6-3 and TRBJ2-1; D remains ambiguous. This CDR3 region has 14 residues. Germline values: CDR1 MNHEY, CDR2 SVGEGT. Trimming took 2 bases from V and 6 from J, leaving 11 bases between them. CDR3 in amino acids: CASSYAQSFNEQFF. CDR3 in DNA: TGTGCCAGCAGTTACGCACAGTCTTTCAATGAGCAGTTCTTC.

The rearrangement uses TRBV9 and TRBJ2-1, with 8 bases fitting TRBD2. Germline values: CDR1 SGDLS, CDR2 YYNGEE. This CDR3 region has 19 residues. With V trimmed by 3 bases and J by 2 bases, 16 bases remained unmatched. The CDR3 region has the DNA TGTGCCAGCAGCGAGGCGGCTAGCGGGTGGTCCGGGGCCTACAATGAGCAGTTCTTC. The encoded protein is CASSEAASGWSGAYNEQFF.

This sequence joins TRBV4-3 and TRBJ2-1, with unresolved D. The CDR3 totals 15 residues. V lost 0 bases and J lost 5, with 11 bases in between. Germline assignment: CDR1 LGHNA and CDR2 YSLEER. The CDR3 protein is CASSQERGRNNEQFF. CDR3 nucleotide sequence: TGCGCCAGCAGCCAAGAGAGAGGAAGAAACAATGAGCAGTTCTTC.

CDR3 sequence: CASSGALRRSGANVLTF. CDR3 bases: TGTGCCAGCAGTGGGGCTTTGAGGAGGTCTGGGGCCAACGTCCTGACTTTC. The V call is TRBV6-1, the J call TRBJ2-6; D might be TRBD2 (5 bases). Germline-derived CDR1 and CDR2 are MNHNS and SASEGT. V was clipped by 4 bases and J by 1 base, with 14 bases between them. There are 17 residues in the CDR3.

CDR3 sequence: CASSPRGGSPLHF. CDR3 sequence (DNA): TGTGCCAGCAGTCCTAGGGGAGGATCACCCCTCCACTTT. The rearrangement uses TRBV14 and TRBJ1-6; TRBD1 might be the D (5 bases). V lost 6 bases, J lost 10 bases, and 13 bases lay in between. There are 13 residues in the CDR3. Germline loops: CDR1 SGHDN, CDR2 FVKESK.

The CDR3 region has the DNA TGTGCCTGGAGTCCGCCAGGGGATGAAGCTTTCTTT. Amino acids: CAWSPPGDEAFF. The chain combines TRBV30 with TRBJ1-1; a possible D gene is TRBD1 (6 bases). Germline V gene sequence: CDR1 GTSNPN, CDR2 SVGIG (reference sequence). Trimming removed 2 bases from V and 7 bases from J, with 11 bases in between. This CDR3 has 12 amino acids.

This clone has just one count. The chain couples TRBV6-6 to TRBJ2-7; 8 bases are a match to TRBD1. V gave up 5 bases and J gave up 1 base; unmatched junction bases: 4. Germline CDR1 reads MNHNY; CDR2 reads SVGAGI (reference sequence). The CDR3 is 14 residues long. CDR3 protein: CASSKGQGSYEQYF. The CDR3 bases are TGTGCCAGCAGTAAAGGACAGGGTTCCTACGAGCAGTACTTC.

The sample holds a few counts of this clone. This chain uses TRBV3-1 (or the pseudogene TRBV3-2) with TRBJ1-2, with D unresolved. Germline CDR1 and CDR2: LGHDT and YNNKEL (reference sequence). Trimming took 0 bases from V and 7 from J, leaving 18 bases between them. The CDR3 contains 16 residues. Written as DNA, the CDR3 is TGTGCCAGCAGCCAAGAGGGAGGAGGTCTGGTATTTGGCTACACCTTC. Protein product: CASSQEGGGLVFGYTF.